A single sample is the source of the 27 T cell receptor beta chains below, sequenced in a study of CD8+CD57+ T cells in acquired aplastic anemia. Profiling of TCR beta VDJ combinations and CDR3 sequences used genomic DNA as template. Using its own MiXCR run on the reads, TCRdb lists one record per CDR3 protein. The sample lists about 190,000 distinct CDR3 sequences, approximately 49% occurring once. Sequencing used sorted CD4+, CD8+, or CD8+CD57+ T cells (not recorded which) from PBMCs. Receptors were obtained from a human donor in good health, serving as a control.

The V and J genes are TRBV7-2 and TRBJ2-5; 9 bases are a match to TRBD2. The CDR3 length is 15 residues. Trimming took 5 bases from V and 5 from J; bases not matched to a gene: 9. Germline V gene data show CDR1 as SGHTA and CDR2 as FQGNSA. The CDR3 spells CASSPSGGTVETQYF. In DNA form, the CDR3 reads TGTGCCAGCAGCCCAAGCGGGGGGACCGTGGAGACCCAGTACTTC.

The chain employs TRBV5-4 and TRBJ2-2, with D unresolved. V was cut by 4 bases and J by 6 bases, with 16 bases left in between. The CDR3 length is 15 residues. Germline V gives CDR1 SGHNT, CDR2 YYREEE (reference sequence). CDR3 region: CASSPSKIGSGELFF. The CDR3 nucleotides read TGTGCCAGCAGCCCATCCAAGATAGGGTCCGGGGAGCTGTTTTTT.

Notes on this clonotype: The conserved phenylalanine or tryptophan normally closing the CDR3 is absent here, so this likely arose from a read error. The rearrangement joins TRBV7-6 to TRBJ2-7; D remains ambiguous. V lost 7 bases and J lost 0, with 13 bases in between. The CDR3 is 14 amino acids. Germline V lookup: CDR1 SGHVS, CDR2 FNYEAQ. The DNA of the CDR3 is TGTGCCAGCATCCCCGGGCCAAGCTCCTACGAGCAGTACTTA. Amino acids: CASIPGPSSYEQYL.

This clonotype came up many times. The rearrangement uses TRBV6-6 and TRBJ2-7; 8 bases align to TRBD1. CDR3 length: 15 amino acids. V gave up 2 bases and J gave up 0 bases; unmatched junction bases: 3. CDR1 and CDR2 (germline): MNHNY, SVGAGI (reference sequence). CDR3 in DNA: TGTGCCAGCAGTTACCGAGGACAGGGCTCCTACGAGCAGTACTTC. This sequence encodes CASSYRGQGSYEQYF.

A note on this clonotype: With a much larger clone just one base away, this may be a read error. The rearrangement links TRBV27 to TRBJ2-7, with unresolved D. The CDR3 sequence is 13 residues long. Germline CDR1 is MNHEY and CDR2 is SMNVEV (reference sequence). Written as DNA, the CDR3 is TGTGCCAGCAGTTTGCGGCGGTCCTGCGAGCAGTACTTC. Translating gives CASSLRRSCEQYF.

The chain has TRBV5-1 and TRBJ2-5, with TRBD1 identical over 11 bases. Germline CDR1 SGHRS, CDR2 YFSETQ. The CDR3 is 18 amino acids. V was pared by 4 bases and J by 3 bases, with 14 bases of the junction left unmatched. This CDR3 is CASSALISRGQGEETQYF. In DNA, the CDR3 is TGCGCCAGCAGCGCGCTTATATCCCGGGGACAGGGGGAAGAGACCCAGTACTTC.

The CDR3 loop reads CASSPPGQGTDTQYF. For the CDR3, the DNA is TGTGCCAGCTCACCACCGGGACAGGGGACAGATACGCAGTATTTT. The chain uses TRBV18 and TRBJ2-3; TRBD1 matches at 10 bases. The V gene end was trimmed by 0 bases and the J gene end by 3 bases; junction bases not matched to a gene: 0. The germline V gene encodes CDR1 KGHSH and CDR2 LQKENI. CDR3 size: 15 residues.

The V gene is TRBV10-2, the J gene TRBJ2-3; D is ambiguous. The V gene lost 10 bases and the J gene lost 0 bases, with 5 bases spanning the gap. The germline CDR1 and CDR2 sequences are WSHSY and SAAADI. There are 11 residues in the CDR3. CDR3 region: CATTSTDTQYF. Written as DNA, the CDR3 is TGCGCCACCACCAGCACAGATACGCAGTATTTT.

This sequence joins TRBV19 and TRBJ1-2; 9 bases fit TRBD1. Per the germline V gene, CDR1 is LNHDA and CDR2 is SQIVND (reference sequence). Trimming took 3 bases from V and 3 from J; bases not matched to a gene: 11. This CDR3 contains 17 residues. The CDR3 protein is CASSMEGTGKFDYGYTF. The CDR3 DNA is TGTGCCAGTAGTATGGAGGGGACAGGGAAATTCGACTATGGCTACACCTTC. Looking up the rest from reference TRBV19 and TRBJ1-2 gives the full variable domain: DGGITQSPKYLFRKEGQNVTLSCEQNLNHDAMYWYRQDPGQGLRLIYYSQIVNDFQKGDIAEGYSVSREKKESFPLTVTSAQKNPTAFYLCASSMEGTGKFDYGYTFGSGTRLTVV.

As for this clonotype: Mismatch with germline at one junction end may stem from a read error. The V and J genes are TRBV28 and TRBJ2-2, with D maybe TRBD2 (6 bases). The CDR3 length is 14 residues. Germline loops: CDR1 MDHEN, CDR2 SYDVKM. CDR3 nucleotide sequence: TGTGCCAGCACCCGGCCGTCCTCGGGCGGGGAGCTGGTTTTT. It is translated as CASTRPSSGGELVF.

This sequence joins TRBV4-1 and TRBJ1-1; D is possibly TRBD1 (6 bases). Germline V gene lookup returns CDR1 MGHRA and CDR2 YSYEKL. V was clipped by 3 bases and J by 3 bases, with 17 bases between them. The CDR3 runs 16 residues. The CDR3 loop reads CASSQSSWGQDTEAFF. The CDR3 DNA follows: TGCGCCAGCAGCCAGTCAAGCTGGGGGCAGGACACTGAAGCTTTCTTT.

This clonotype was seen ten or more times. The V and J genes are TRBV7-6 and TRBJ1-1, with a possible D match to TRBD1 (5 bases). V lost 2 bases to trimming and J lost 1 base, with 11 bases between them. Germline CDR1 and CDR2: SGHVS and FNYEAQ. This CDR3 contains 15 residues. The CDR3 spells CASSLLGTGNTEAFF. The DNA of the CDR3 is TGTGCCAGCAGCTTACTTGGAACAGGGAACACTGAAGCTTTCTTT.

The chain is built from TRBV3-1 and TRBJ2-2; 7 positions match TRBD2. Germline values: CDR1 LGHDT, CDR2 YNNKEL (reference sequence). The CDR3 is made up of 15 amino acids. The junction had 3 bases not matched to a gene; V was cut back by 4 bases and J by 1 base. The CDR3 sequence: CASSRAGRNTGELFF. Here the CDR3 DNA reads TGTGCCAGCAGCCGAGCGGGGAGGAACACCGGGGAGCTGTTTTTT.

This clonotype was detected ten times or more. The V gene is TRBV6-5, the J gene TRBJ2-3; D is possibly TRBD1 (6 bases). Germline CDR1 reads MNHEY; CDR2 reads SVGAGI. This CDR3 comprises 13 residues. V was cut by 2 bases and J by 6 bases, with 9 bases left in between. DNA for the CDR3: TGTGCCAGCAGTTACCGGCAGGGGGATACGCAGTATTTT. Its protein product is CASSYRQGDTQYF.

The rearrangement joins TRBV5-5 to TRBJ2-7; D unclear. The CDR3 is made up of 12 amino acids. V gave up 2 bases and J gave up 6 bases, with 9 bases separating them. CDR1 is SGHKS, CDR2 YYEKEE, per germline (reference sequence). CDR3 amino acids: CASSLGQGEQYV. The CDR3 coding sequence is TGTGCCAGCAGCTTAGGTCAAGGCGAGCAGTACGTC.

This clonotype was recorded at least ten times. J is TRBJ2-3 and V is TRBV19; 8 bases are shared with TRBD1. The CDR3 extends over 15 amino acids. The junction had 9 bases not matched to a gene; V was cut back by 10 bases and J by 0 bases. Germline loops: CDR1 LNHDA, CDR2 SQIVND (reference sequence). The CDR3 DNA reads as TGTGCCACCATACGGACAGGGACTAGCACAGATACGCAGTATTTT. Its protein is CATIRTGTSTDTQYF. Full variable domain (outside the CDR3, taken from reference TRBV19 and TRBJ2-3): DGGITQSPKYLFRKEGQNVTLSCEQNLNHDAMYWYRQDPGQGLRLIYYSQIVNDFQKGDIAEGYSVSREKKESFPLTVTSAQKNPTAFYLCATIRTGTSTDTQYFGPGTRLTVL.

The CDR3 nucleotides read TGTGCCAGCAGTTACTCGGACAGGAAAGATGGCTACACCTTC. This translates into CASSYSDRKDGYTF. The V call is TRBV6-6, the J call TRBJ1-2; 7 positions agree with TRBD1. V dropped 0 bases and J dropped 6; count of bases not matched to a gene: 4. Germline loops: CDR1 MNHNY, CDR2 SVGAGI (reference sequence). The CDR3 consists of 14 residues.

Remarks on this clonotype: This sequence may be a read error, since a much larger clone differs from it by one base. The V and J genes are TRBV5-4 and TRBJ2-3, with D tentatively TRBD1 (5 bases). Germline-derived CDR1 and CDR2 are SGHNT and YYREEE (reference sequence). There are 14 residues in the CDR3. Trimming shortened V by 7 bases and J by 3 bases, and 15 bases separated the two germline ends. The CDR3 DNA follows: TGTGCCAGCGGCCCCCAGGCAGGGACAGATACGCAGTATTTT. Its protein is CASGPQAGTDTQYF.

On this clonotype itself: Since a much larger clone is just one base distant, this may be a read error. V usage is TRBV7-2 and J usage is TRBJ2-1; D gene ambiguous. CDR3 size: 13 residues. Trimming shortened V by 7 bases and J by 6 bases, and 13 bases separated the two germline ends. CDR1 and CDR2 (germline): SGHTA, FQGNSA. In DNA, the CDR3 is TGTGCCAGCAACCGACCGGGCCCCAATGAGCAGTTCTTC. Its protein product is CASNRPGPNEQFF.

This clonotype has just a few counts. The rearrangement links TRBV3-1 to TRBJ2-1, with TRBD2 matching over 8 bases. Trimming took 4 bases from V and 5 from J; bases not matched to a gene: 7. Germline V lookup: CDR1 LGHDT, CDR2 YNNKEL (reference sequence). The CDR3 length is 15 residues. The CDR3 region has the DNA TGTGCCAGCAGCCCCCGGGGGGGCCTTGACAATGAGCAGTTCTTC. It specifies CASSPRGGLDNEQFF.

The rearrangement uses TRBV11-2 and TRBJ2-7; the match to TRBD2 covers 14 bases. Germline CDR1 SGHAT, CDR2 FQNNGV. V was pared by 6 bases and J by 6 bases, with 7 bases of the junction left unmatched. The CDR3 covers 15 residues. The CDR3 DNA sequence: TGTGCCAGCAGACCAGGGGGGACTAGCGGGGGCGAGCAGTACTTC. Encoded protein: CASRPGGTSGGEQYF.

Many counts were recorded for this clonotype. This chain joins TRBV5-6 and TRBJ1-1, with D possibly matching TRBD1 (6 bases). Germline V gives CDR1 SGHDT, CDR2 YYEEEE. The CDR3 runs to 14 residues. The V end lost 3 bases, the J end lost 1 base, and 10 bases lay between the germline ends. CDR3 sequence reads: CASSSTGSNTEAFF. The CDR3 DNA sequence: TGTGCCAGCAGCTCCACAGGGTCGAACACTGAAGCTTTCTTT.

This clonotype was counted only a few times. Being one base from a much bigger clone, this may be a read error. The V gene is TRBV5-1, the J gene TRBJ2-1; D might be TRBD1 or TRBD2, each matching 6 bases. Germline CDR1 is SGHRS and CDR2 is YFSETQ. This CDR3 is built from 14 residues. Trimming removed 3 bases at V and 9 bases at J, with 16 bases between. For the CDR3, the DNA is TGCGCCAGCAGCTGGGGGGCAACCAGAAGTGAGCAGTTCTTC. Its translation: CASSWGATRSEQFF.

This clonotype has ten or more counts. This chain links TRBV20-1 with TRBJ1-4, with D hard to call. This CDR3 comprises 13 residues. Between the trimmed V and J ends, which lost 4 bases and 4 bases, there was a span of 10 bases. Germline CDR1 reads DFQATT; CDR2 reads SNEGSKA (reference sequence). The chain's CDR3 is CSAKPALNEKLFF. CDR3 in DNA: TGCAGTGCTAAGCCGGCACTTAATGAAAAACTGTTTTTT.

The CDR3 loop is CSVKRWMNTEAFF. The CDR3 region has the DNA TGCAGTGTTAAGAGGTGGATGAACACTGAAGCTTTCTTT. The gene calls are TRBV20-1 and TRBJ1-1; D not certain. Germline loops: CDR1 DFQATT, CDR2 SNEGSKA (reference sequence). Trimming removed 7 bases at V and 0 bases at J, with 12 bases between. CDR3 size: 13 residues.

This clonotype has a count of ten or more. This clone may be a read error of a much larger clone one base away. The rearrangement joins TRBV20-1 to TRBJ1-6, with 9 bases aligning to TRBD1. V was pared by 6 bases and J by 10 bases, with 10 bases of the junction left unmatched. The CDR3 covers 14 residues. Germline V lookup: CDR1 DFQATT, CDR2 SNEGSKA (reference sequence). This CDR3 reads CSAEPGQGNSPLHF. CDR3 nucleotides: TGCAGTGCAGAGCCGGGACAGGGCAACTCACCCCTCCACTTT.

The rearrangement joins TRBV6-6 to TRBJ2-5; 11 bases agree with TRBD2. TRBJ2-7 explains the end of the DNA better; the J call may be wrong. The germline gives CDR1 MNHNY, CDR2 SVGAGI (reference sequence). This CDR3 has 15 residues. CDR3 sequence: CASSLTSGDRYEQYF. The CDR3 DNA sequence: TGTGCCAGCAGTCTGACTAGCGGGGATCGGTACGAGCAGTACTTC.